The clone carrying this T cell receptor (beta chain) was observed a few times. TCRdb analysed the RT-PCR reads with MiXCR anew, one entry per CDR3 protein. The table lists over 150,000 distinct CDR3 sequences, roughly a tenth of them singletons, with around 40% in the top ten. These data belong to a study of response to subunit inactivated influenza vaccine. The V gene's germline CDR1 is SGHTA and CDR2 FQGTGA. This CDR3 region has 17 residues. V shed 4 bases, J shed 0 bases, and the junction held 6 bases outside the gene matches. The V gene is TRBV7-3, the J gene TRBJ2-1, with 10 positions matching TRBD2. The TCR sequence derives from a man between 50 and 75 years old who received an inactivated influenza vaccine. The sequencing here drew on CD8+ T cells sorted from PBMCs, taken around 25 months after vaccination. CDR3 in DNA: TGTGCCAGCAGCTACCGACTAGCGGGCCTCTCCTACAATGAGCAGTTCTTC. It codes for CASSYRLAGLSYNEQFF.